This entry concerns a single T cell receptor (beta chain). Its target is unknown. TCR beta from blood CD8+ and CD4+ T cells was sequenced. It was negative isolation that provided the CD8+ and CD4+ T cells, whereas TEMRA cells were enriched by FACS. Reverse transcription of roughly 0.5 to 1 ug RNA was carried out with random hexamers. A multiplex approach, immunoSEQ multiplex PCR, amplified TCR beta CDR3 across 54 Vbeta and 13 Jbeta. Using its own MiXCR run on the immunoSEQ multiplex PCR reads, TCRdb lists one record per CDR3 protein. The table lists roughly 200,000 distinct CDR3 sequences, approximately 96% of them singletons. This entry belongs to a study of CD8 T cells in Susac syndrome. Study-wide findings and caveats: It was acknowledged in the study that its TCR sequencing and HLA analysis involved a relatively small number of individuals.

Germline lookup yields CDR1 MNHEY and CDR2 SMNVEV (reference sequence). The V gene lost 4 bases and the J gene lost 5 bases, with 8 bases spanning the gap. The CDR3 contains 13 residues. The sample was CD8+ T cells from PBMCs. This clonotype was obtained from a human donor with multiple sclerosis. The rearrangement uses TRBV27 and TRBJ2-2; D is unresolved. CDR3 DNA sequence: TGTGCCAGCAGTTGGGTTCGAACCGGGGAGCTGTTTTTT. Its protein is CASSWVRTGELFF.